These 22 T cell receptor beta chains originate from one sample sequenced in a study of blood T cell repertoires in COVID-19. Sequencing was performed with immunoSEQ multiplex PCR; in TCRdb, only in-frame clones are kept and a portion is missing. The top ten clones hold around 7.9% of a sample with some 250,000 clones, around 83% of them seen once. Sequencing input: peripheral blood. These receptors were collected from a man aged 35 to 55 with active or convalescent COVID-19.

The chain is built from TRBV18 and TRBJ1-2; 8 bases map to TRBD1. The CDR3 loop spans 14 amino acids. Per germline, CDR1 KGHSH and CDR2 LQKENI. V lost 3 bases to trimming and J lost 5 bases; unmatched junction nucleotides: 5. The CDR3 loop is CASSPGQGTYGYTF. The CDR3 DNA follows: TGTGCCAGCTCACCCGGACAGGGAACTTATGGCTACACCTTC. The full variable domain, completed using reference TRBV18 and TRBJ1-2, is NAGVMQNPRHLVRRRGQEARLRCSPMKGHSHVYWYRQLPEEGLKFMVYLQKENIIDESGMPKERFSAEFPKEGPSILRIQQVVRGDSAAYFCASSPGQGTYGYTFGSGTRLTVV.

The chain is built from TRBV5-1 and TRBJ1-4; D gene unclear. The CDR3 totals 14 residues. CDR1 and CDR2 from the germline V gene are SGHRS and YFSETQ. V was cut by 2 bases and J by 2 bases, with 7 bases left in between. In nucleotides, the CDR3 is TGCGCCAGCAGCTTACAGCCGACTAATGAAAAACTGTTTTTT. Translating it yields CASSLQPTNEKLFF. The entire variable domain, with the rest obtained from reference TRBV5-1 and TRBJ1-4, is as follows: KAGVTQTPRYLIKTRGQQVTLSCSPISGHRSVSWYQQTPGQGLQFLFEYFSETQRNKGNFPGRFSGRQFSNSRSEMNVSTLELGDSALYLCASSLQPTNEKLFFGSGTQLSVL.

This clone was observed a few times. This chain links TRBV24-1 with TRBJ2-7, with 15 bases lining up with TRBD2. Trimming at V came to 3 bases and at J to 4 bases, leaving 0 bases not matched to a gene. The length of the CDR3 is 15 residues. Germline V lookup: CDR1 KGHDR, CDR2 SFDVKD. In DNA form, the CDR3 reads TGTGCCACCAGTGATGGGACTAGCGGGAGGTACGAGCAGTACTTC. It specifies CATSDGTSGRYEQYF.

This chain connects TRBV5-8 to TRBJ1-4, with 9 bases matching TRBD1. The J segment lost 4 bases and the V segment lost 2 bases, leaving 3 bases of the junction unmatched. This CDR3 spans 15 amino acids. CDR1 is SGHTS and CDR2 is YDEGEE in the germline V gene. This CDR3 reads CASSFRGQGNEKLFF. Here the CDR3 DNA reads TGTGCCAGCAGCTTTCGGGGACAGGGTAATGAAAAACTGTTTTTT.

The chain employs TRBV15 and TRBJ1-4, with D possibly matching TRBD1 (5 bases). Looked up from germline, CDR1 is LNHNV and CDR2 is YYDKDF (reference sequence). Deletions cut 0 bases from V and 5 bases from J, with 16 bases between. The CDR3 loop spans 17 amino acids. As DNA, the CDR3 is TGTGCCACCAGCAGAGATCGCGTCGCAGGGCTAAATGAAAAACTGTTTTTT. Translation: CATSRDRVAGLNEKLFF.

This clone was counted a single time. This rearrangement joins TRBV18 to TRBJ1-4; tentative D call: TRBD1 (5 bases). Looked up from germline, CDR1 is KGHSH and CDR2 is LQKENI. V lost 0 bases and J 9 bases, leaving 17 bases between the germline ends. CDR3 size: 16 residues. The CDR3 here is CASSPPPQGNVQKLFF. The CDR3 DNA is TGTGCCAGCTCACCACCCCCCCAGGGAAATGTGCAAAAACTGTTTTTT.

This chain joins TRBV5-1 and TRBJ1-6; D remains ambiguous. The V and J ends lost 1 base and 10 bases respectively, with 15 bases between them. The CDR3 loop spans 15 amino acids. CDR1 and CDR2 from the germline V gene are SGHRS and YFSETQ. CDR3 nucleotides: TGCGCCAGCAGCTTGTTTGGGGAAGAGGGATCACCCCTCCACTTT. Protein: CASSLFGEEGSPLHF.

The CDR3 here is CASSAPGRTQYF. CDR3 nucleotide sequence: TGTGCCAGTAGTGCCCCAGGTAGGACCCAGTACTTC. V gene TRBV19 combines with J gene TRBJ2-5; no definite D call. Germline V gene sequence: CDR1 LNHDA, CDR2 SQIVND (reference sequence). This CDR3 spans 12 amino acids. V was pared by 5 bases and J by 7 bases, with 11 bases between.

This chain links TRBV30 with TRBJ2-2, with 7 nucleotides matching TRBD1. In germline, CDR1 is GTSNPN, CDR2 SVGIG (reference sequence). The trim removed 3 bases at V and 4 bases at J, leaving 8 bases unmatched. This CDR3 contains 15 residues. CDR3 nucleotide sequence: TGTGCCTGGAGGTTCGGACAGGCGGGCACCGGGGAGCTGTTTTTT. Protein sequence: CAWRFGQAGTGELFF.

The chain links TRBV5-1 to TRBJ2-7; 8 bases fit TRBD1. This CDR3 is built from 18 residues. CDR1 and CDR2 (germline): SGHRS, YFSETQ. The V and J ends lost 0 bases and 3 bases, in that order; junction bases with no gene match: 14. This CDR3 is CASSLEGQGPSQDYEQYF. The CDR3 DNA sequence: TGCGCCAGCAGCTTGGAAGGACAGGGACCTTCTCAAGACTACGAGCAGTACTTC.

The chain links TRBV7-6 to TRBJ2-2; D uncertain. This CDR3 has 15 amino acids. V lost 1 base and J lost 0, with 6 bases in between. CDR1 is SGHVS, CDR2 FNYEAQ, per germline. The CDR3 region is CASSLVESNTGELFF. Here the CDR3 DNA reads TGTGCCAGCAGCTTAGTAGAATCGAACACCGGGGAGCTGTTTTTT.

The chain carries TRBV19 and TRBJ2-7; 11 bases line up with TRBD1. The length of the CDR3 is 15 residues. Germline V gene data show CDR1 as LNHDA and CDR2 as SQIVND (reference sequence). The V segment lost 4 bases and the J segment 0 bases; nucleotides outside the gene matches: 2. CDR3 nucleotide sequence: TGTGCCAGTAGTAGGACAGGGGGCAGCTCCTACGAGCAGTACTTC. Translated, it gives CASSRTGGSSYEQYF. The whole variable domain, remainder taken from reference TRBV19 and TRBJ2-7, is DGGITQSPKYLFRKEGQNVTLSCEQNLNHDAMYWYRQDPGQGLRLIYYSQIVNDFQKGDIAEGYSVSREKKESFPLTVTSAQKNPTAFYLCASSRTGGSSYEQYFGPGTRLTVT.

The chain has TRBV25-1 and TRBJ2-7, with D possibly being TRBD1 (6 bases). The V and J ends lost 6 bases and 3 bases respectively, with 12 bases between them. CDR3 length equals 13 residues. Per germline, CDR1 MGHDK and CDR2 SYGVNS. The chain's CDR3 is CASRDRDIYEQYF. The CDR3 DNA follows: TGTGCCAGCAGAGACCGGGACATCTACGAGCAGTACTTC.

The DNA for the CDR3 is TGCAGCGTCCACCAGAGGGTGGGGAGCTCCTACAATGAGCAGTTCTTC. It encodes CSVHQRVGSSYNEQFF. V and J are TRBV29-1 and TRBJ2-1; tentative D call: TRBD2 (5 bases). V lost 6 bases and J lost 0, with 18 bases in between. Germline loops: CDR1 SQVTM, CDR2 ANQGSEA. The CDR3 has 16 residues.

The chain links TRBV10-2 to TRBJ2-7, with 7 positions matching TRBD2. The CDR3 runs to 12 residues. V lost 3 bases to trimming and J lost 6 bases; unmatched junction nucleotides: 2. In germline, CDR1 is WSHSY, CDR2 SAAADI. The chain's CDR3 is CASSESGIEQYF. The CDR3 bases are TGCGCCAGCAGTGAAAGCGGGATCGAGCAGTACTTC.

V and J are TRBV9 and TRBJ2-3, with D maybe TRBD1 (8 bases). CDR1 is SGDLS, CDR2 YYNGEE, per germline. The CDR3 covers 16 residues. V gave up 1 base and J gave up 4 bases, with 16 bases separating them. In DNA, the CDR3 is TGTGCCAGCAGCGTAAGCGGGACACAGGGGGCAGATACGCAGTATTTT. As protein: CASSVSGTQGADTQYF. Full variable domain (outside the CDR3, taken from reference TRBV9 and TRBJ2-3): DSGVTQTPKHLITATGQRVTLRCSPRSGDLSVYWYQQSLDQGLQFLIQYYNGEERAKGNILERFSAQQFPDLHSELNLSSLELGDSALYFCASSVSGTQGADTQYFGPGTRLTVL.

This clone was found once. This chain connects TRBV7-2 to TRBJ2-7; 14 nucleotides agree with TRBD2. The CDR3 contains 18 residues. Germline trimming cut 6 bases from V and 3 bases from J; bases unmatched to any gene: 13. Germline V gene sequence: CDR1 SGHTA, CDR2 FQGNSA. The CDR3 protein is CASRWGGLAGGGGYEQYF. Written as DNA, the CDR3 is TGTGCCAGCAGGTGGGGAGGACTAGCGGGAGGAGGGGGCTACGAGCAGTACTTC.

In DNA, the CDR3 is TGTGCCAGTACCGCAGGGACAGGGGGTACCTATGGCTACACCTTC. This translates into CASTAGTGGTYGYTF. This rearrangement joins TRBV19 to TRBJ1-2, with 11 bases aligning to TRBD1. The CDR3 is made up of 15 amino acids. Per the germline V gene, CDR1 is LNHDA and CDR2 is SQIVND (reference sequence). Trimming cost V 7 bases and J 4 bases; bases outside gene matches: 8.

This chain uses TRBV7-2 with TRBJ2-2; D is unclear. V lost 4 bases, J lost 3 bases, and 9 bases lay in between. The CDR3 runs 14 residues. CDR1 is SGHTA, CDR2 FQGNSA, per germline. The CDR3: CASSYSPDTGELFF. DNA of the CDR3: TGTGCCAGCAGCTACAGTCCTGACACCGGGGAGCTGTTTTTT.

The V and J genes are TRBV30 and TRBJ2-3, with 8 bases that match TRBD2. Germline values: CDR1 GTSNPN, CDR2 SVGIG (reference sequence). With V trimmed by 4 bases and J by 5 bases, 8 bases remained unmatched. The CDR3 is 14 residues long. CDR3 nucleotide sequence: TGTGCCTGGAAAAAAGCGGGGGTCCGAGATACGCAGTATTTT. This codes for CAWKKAGVRDTQYF.

The chain couples TRBV19 to TRBJ1-1, with 9 bases fitting TRBD1. This CDR3 contains 16 residues. The V and J ends lost 4 bases and 6 bases, in that order; junction bases with no gene match: 12. Germline V gene lookup returns CDR1 LNHDA and CDR2 SQIVND (reference sequence). CDR3 region: CASSKTWTGDIPEAFF. In DNA, the CDR3 is TGTGCCAGTAGTAAAACCTGGACAGGGGATATCCCTGAAGCTTTCTTT.

The gene calls are TRBV5-4 and TRBJ2-1; 9 bases match TRBD1. V lost 3 bases to trimming and J lost 3 bases; unmatched junction nucleotides: 4. Germline loops: CDR1 SGHNT, CDR2 YYREEE (reference sequence). The CDR3 consists of 15 residues. CDR3 nucleotide sequence: TGTGCCAGCAGCTACCGGGACAGGGACTACAATGAGCAGTTCTTC. Translated, it gives CASSYRDRDYNEQFF.